These 2 T cell receptor beta chains came from one sample sequenced in a study of OX40 agonist ivuxolimab in advanced cancers. Using immunoSEQ multiplex PCR, the repertoire was profiled, and TCRdb retains in-frame clones only, with some absent. Of 40,000 to 60,000 clones listed, 92% are singletons. This material consisted of CD4+ or CD8+ T cells sorted from blood, taken in a trial of the OX40 agonist ivuxolimab. The receptors were sampled from an adult with an advanced solid tumor such as melanoma, head and neck, liver or kidney cancer.

This chain uses TRBV2 with TRBJ2-3; 11 bases are shared with TRBD2. J gave up 5 bases and V 6 bases, and 4 bases lay outside the gene matches. The CDR3 runs 14 residues. Germline V CDR1 and CDR2: SNHLY, FYNNEI. The CDR3 here is CASRRLAGKDTQYF. CDR3 in DNA: TGTGCCAGCAGGCGACTAGCGGGGAAAGATACGCAGTATTTT.

J is TRBJ1-6 and V is TRBV19; D uncertain. Germline values: CDR1 LNHDA, CDR2 SQIVND (reference sequence). Trimming removed 0 bases at V and 9 bases at J, with 9 bases between. This CDR3 is built from 14 residues. The CDR3 sequence: CASSIEGSGSPLHF. The DNA of the CDR3 is TGTGCCAGTAGTATAGAGGGGAGTGGTTCACCCCTCCACTTT.